The 17 T cell receptor beta chains below come from one sample, sequenced in a study of T cell changes during pregnancy in multiple sclerosis. The table came from immunoSEQ multiplex PCR; TCRdb's copy has only in-frame clones and leaves some out. Here the sample spans about 110,000 clones, under 95% being singletons. The material was peripheral blood, obtained after pregnancy. These TCRs come from a female donor with multiple sclerosis, enrolled in a pregnancy study.

The V gene is TRBV2, the J gene TRBJ2-5, with TRBD2 matching 7 bases. Germline trimming cut 7 bases from V and 3 bases from J; bases unmatched to any gene: 2. CDR1 SNHLY and CDR2 FYNNEI come from the germline V gene. This CDR3 comprises 12 residues. DNA of the CDR3: TGTGCCAGCAATCGGGGGGAAGAGACCCAGTACTTC. Translating it yields CASNRGEETQYF.

This clone has just one count. The chain joins TRBV7-9 to TRBJ1-1, with a possible D match to TRBD1 (6 bases). The CDR3 has 15 residues. Germline-derived CDR1 and CDR2 are SEHNR and FQNEAQ (reference sequence). The ends were cut back, 5 bases at V and 0 bases at J, with 13 bases in the middle. Written as DNA, the CDR3 is TGTGCCAGCAGCGCCCCGGACAGAGTGAACACTGAAGCTTTCTTT. This gives the protein CASSAPDRVNTEAFF.

This clone was seen a single time. The chain uses TRBV5-1 and TRBJ2-1, with D possibly TRBD1 on 6 matching bases. The V end was cut by 4 bases, the J end by 10 bases, with 15 bases between. Germline V CDR1 and CDR2: SGHRS, YFSETQ. The CDR3 sequence is 13 residues long. CDR3 in amino acids: CASSTGTPEEQFF. CDR3 nucleotide sequence: TGCGCCAGCAGCACAGGGACACCCGAGGAGCAGTTCTTC.

The rearrangement uses TRBV19 and TRBJ2-3; 7 bases match TRBD1. The CDR3 loop spans 15 amino acids. CDR1 LNHDA and CDR2 SQIVND come from the germline V gene (reference sequence). Unmatched junction bases numbered 6, after V lost 4 bases and J lost 2 bases. CDR3 sequence reads: CASSRRDSYTDTQYF. CDR3 nucleotide sequence: TGTGCCAGTAGTAGACGGGACAGTTACACAGATACGCAGTATTTT.

The chain joins TRBV6-5 to TRBJ2-2; possibly TRBD2 for D (5 bases). The CDR3 is made up of 14 amino acids. Per the germline V gene, CDR1 is MNHEY and CDR2 is SVGAGI. With 4 bases removed from V and 5 bases from J, the gap between germline ends came to 11 bases. The CDR3 nucleotides read TGTGCCAGCAGTTTCACGACGGGGACCGGGGAGCTGTTTTTT. Protein: CASSFTTGTGELFF.

The chain carries TRBV30 and TRBJ2-5; 8 positions agree with TRBD2. The V gene end was trimmed by 2 bases and the J gene end by 3 bases; junction bases not matched to a gene: 5. Germline assignment: CDR1 GTSNPN and CDR2 SVGIG (reference sequence). The CDR3 has 14 residues. The DNA for the CDR3 is TGTGCCTGGAGTACGGGGGGGGAAGAAGAGACCCAGTACTTC. Residues: CAWSTGGEEETQYF.

The rearrangement joins TRBV19 to TRBJ2-1; TRBD2 aligns across 9 bases. The trim removed 8 bases at V and 2 bases at J, leaving 4 bases unmatched. Germline V lookup: CDR1 LNHDA, CDR2 SQIVND (reference sequence). The length of the CDR3 is 14 residues. DNA of the CDR3: TGTGCCAGTTGTGCGGGAGGGCCCTACAATGAGCAGTTCTTC. Its translation: CASCAGGPYNEQFF.

The chain is built from TRBV28 and TRBJ1-4, with 8 bases lining up with TRBD1. This CDR3 contains 16 residues. V lost 6 bases, J lost 2 bases, and 8 bases stayed unmatched. In germline, CDR1 is MDHEN, CDR2 SYDVKM. The CDR3 reads CASSFLTGATNEKLFF. The DNA of the CDR3 is TGTGCCAGCAGCTTTTTGACAGGGGCCACTAATGAAAAACTGTTTTTT.

The chain couples TRBV6-6 to TRBJ1-5, with unresolved D. The CDR3 runs 14 residues. V was clipped by 4 bases and J by 4 bases, with 11 bases between them. Germline lookup yields CDR1 MNHNY and CDR2 SVGAGI (reference sequence). The CDR3 nucleotides are TGTGCCAGCAGTTCCACAGCCACTAATCAGCCCCAGCATTTT. Translated, it gives CASSSTATNQPQHF.

The V call is TRBV11-2, the J call TRBJ2-5, with 8 positions matching TRBD1. With 5 bases clipped from V and 3 bases from J, the junction kept 5 bases outside the gene matches. The CDR3 has 14 amino acids. Germline CDR1 and CDR2: SGHAT and FQNNGV. The CDR3 loop is CASSPGQGKETQYF. The CDR3 nucleotides are TGTGCCAGCAGCCCCGGACAGGGAAAAGAGACCCAGTACTTC. Combining the CDR3 with reference TRBV11-2 and TRBJ2-5 gives the whole variable domain EAGVAQSPRYKIIEKRQSVAFWCNPISGHATLYWYQQILGQGPKLLIQFQNNGVVDDSQLPKDRFSAERLKGVDSTLKIQPAKLEDSAVYLCASSPGQGKETQYFGPGTRLLVL.

The chain uses TRBV7-9 and TRBJ2-1, with 12 bases lining up with TRBD2. V shed 4 bases and J 10 bases; nucleotides not matched to a gene: 8. Germline CDR1 reads SEHNR; CDR2 reads FQNEAQ (reference sequence). This CDR3 is built from 15 residues. The CDR3 region is CASSSLAGGTGEQFF. The CDR3 DNA reads as TGTGCCAGCAGCTCGCTAGCGGGGGGGACCGGAGAGCAGTTCTTC. Variable domain in full (rest from reference TRBV7-9 and TRBJ2-1): DTGVSQNPRHKITKRGQNVTFRCDPISEHNRLYWYRQTLGQGPEFLTYFQNEAQLEKSRLLSDRFSAERPKGSFSTLEIQRTEQGDSAMYLCASSSLAGGTGEQFFGPGTRLTVL.

The rearrangement joins TRBV7-9 to TRBJ1-1; D possibly corresponds to TRBD1 (5 bases). Germline V gives CDR1 SEHNR, CDR2 FQNEAQ (reference sequence). This CDR3 is 15 amino acids long. V was pared by 5 bases and J by 3 bases, with 16 bases between. DNA of the CDR3: TGTGCCAGCAGCCTTCTGGGGCGGGGAGACACTGAAGCTTTCTTT. As protein: CASSLLGRGDTEAFF.

J is TRBJ2-3 and V is TRBV20-1, with D unclear. Germline V CDR1 and CDR2: DFQATT, SNEGSKA (reference sequence). V gave up 5 bases and J gave up 8 bases, with 8 bases separating them. This CDR3 is 10 amino acids long. The CDR3 loop reads CSAERSTQYF. CDR3 sequence (DNA): TGCAGTGCTGAGAGGTCTACGCAGTATTTT.

The chain recombines TRBV19 with TRBJ1-1; 8 bases match TRBD1. The CDR3 has 15 residues. V lost 5 bases to trimming and J lost 4 bases; unmatched junction nucleotides: 9. Germline CDR1 reads LNHDA; CDR2 reads SQIVND (reference sequence). The CDR3, as DNA: TGTGCCAGTAGTCTGTCCGGGACAGGCCCCACTGAAGCTTTCTTT. Translation gives CASSLSGTGPTEAFF.

The rearrangement joins TRBV18 to TRBJ2-7; a weak D match, TRBD2 (5 bases). In germline, CDR1 is KGHSH, CDR2 LQKENI. The CDR3 spans 14 residues. V lost 3 bases and J lost 2, with 11 bases in between. For the CDR3, the DNA is TGTGCCAGCTCACCGTTGGGGAGAACCTACGAGCAGTACTTC. Protein product: CASSPLGRTYEQYF.

The chain employs TRBV19 and TRBJ1-1; D might be TRBD1 (5 bases). The CDR3 is 15 amino acids. V was trimmed by 1 base and J by 3 bases, leaving 12 bases between them. The germline V gene has CDR1 LNHDA and CDR2 SQIVND (reference sequence). CDR3 region: CASSIADDSYTEAFF. The CDR3 nucleotides read TGTGCCAGTAGTATAGCCGATGACAGCTACACTGAAGCTTTCTTT.

This sequence joins TRBV5-1 and TRBJ2-7, with 7 bases lining up with TRBD1. J gave up 4 bases and V 2 bases, and 6 bases lay outside the gene matches. The CDR3 sequence is 14 residues long. Germline lookup yields CDR1 SGHRS and CDR2 YFSETQ. CDR3 in amino acids: CASSLPGQLYEQYF. DNA of the CDR3: TGCGCCAGCAGCTTACCGGGACAGTTATACGAGCAGTACTTC.